The clone carrying this TCR beta chain was seen a few times. Its specificity is not known. Diagnoses rested on clinical symptoms, serum thyroxine and TRAb, thyroid ultrasound and orbital computed tomography. This record comes from a study of T cells in Graves' hyperthyroidism and ophthalmopathy. Study outcomes and limitations: Blood also contained most expanded thyroid clonotypes above 0.001.

From RNA transcripts, TCR beta CDR3 regions were amplified. A first-round RT-PCR of the TCR CDR3 used the HTBI primer set. A single record per CDR3 protein comes from TCRdb applying MiXCR to the multiplex PCR reads. The table records a few hundred thousand distinct CDR3 sequences, more than 12% of them present only once. The CDR3 runs to 17 residues. V was cut by 6 bases and J by 4 bases, with 22 bases left in between. Germline CDR1 and CDR2: WSHSY and SAAADI. The TCR comes from a woman in her thirties with Graves' hyperthyroidism. The V and J genes are TRBV10-2 and TRBJ2-1; D tentatively reads TRBD1 or TRBD2 (5 bases each). The sequenced material came from blood. The CDR3 region is CASRGDLQTGLYNEQFF. CDR3 nucleotides: TGCGCCAGCAGGGGGGACCTGCAGACGGGCCTTTACAATGAGCAGTTCTTC.